The rows below give T cell receptor beta chains drawn from one sample of a study of T cells after somatic rescue of genetic block. The repertoire was sequenced with immunoSEQ multiplex PCR; TCRdb's copy has only in-frame clones and lacks some. Among about 68,000 clones listed, about 90% were seen once. Material for sequencing was peripheral blood mononuclear cells (PBMCs). The receptors stem from a middle-aged man. CDR3s include the opening cysteine and the closing phenylalanine or tryptophan. A D gene is named only where the DNA matches it firmly. Size values are once, few and many counts, or a class for expanded clones, and some rows have none.

CDR3 length: 15
J gene: TRBJ1-1
clone size: .
V gene: TRBV7-9
D gene: .
CDR3 protein: CASNMLQGRNTEAFF
CDR3 DNA: TGTGCCAGCAACATGCTGCAGGGGAGGAACACTGAAGCTTTCTTT

CDR3 length: 16
J gene: TRBJ1-5
clone size: .
V gene: TRBV19
D gene: .
CDR3 protein: CASSPSGSQRAQPQHF
CDR3 DNA: TGTGCCAGTAGTCCTTCCGGGTCCCAACGGGCTCAGCCCCAGCATTTT

CDR3 length: 14
J gene: TRBJ2-3
clone size: .
V gene: TRBV19
D gene: .
CDR3 protein: CASSISGVGDTQYF
CDR3 DNA: TGTGCCAGTAGTATATCAGGGGTGGGAGATACGCAGTATTTT

CDR3 length: 13
J gene: TRBJ2-3
clone size: .
V gene: TRBV15
D gene: .
CDR3 protein: CATSSKSTDTQYF
CDR3 DNA: TGTGCCACCAGCAGTAAAAGCACAGATACGCAGTATTTT

CDR3 length: 14
J gene: TRBJ1-1
clone size: .
V gene: TRBV6-1
D gene: .
CDR3 protein: CASSPEQEVIEAFF
CDR3 DNA: TGTGCCAGCAGCCCAGAACAGGAAGTGATCGAAGCTTTCTTT

CDR3 length: 15
J gene: TRBJ1-6
clone size: few
V gene: TRBV4-1
D gene: .
CDR3 protein: CASSQAPYMNSPLHF
CDR3 DNA: TGCGCCAGCAGCCAAGCCCCGTATATGAATTCACCCCTCCACTTT

CDR3 length: 15
J gene: TRBJ2-1
clone size: .
V gene: TRBV27
D gene: .
CDR3 protein: CASSFMGESYNEQFF
CDR3 DNA: TGTGCCAGCAGTTTCATGGGGGAATCCTACAATGAGCAGTTCTTC

CDR3 length: 14
J gene: TRBJ1-4
clone size: .
V gene: TRBV4-1
D gene: .
CDR3 protein: CASSQDRGNEKLFF
CDR3 DNA: TGCGCCAGCAGCCAAGACAGGGGAAATGAAAAACTGTTTTTT

CDR3 length: 19
J gene: TRBJ2-7
clone size: .
V gene: TRBV7-9
D gene: .
CDR3 protein: CASSLKSLSGRGAVYEQYF
CDR3 DNA: TGTGCCAGCAGCTTAAAGAGTCTCAGCGGCAGGGGGGCCGTCTACGAGCAGTACTTC

CDR3 length: 15
J gene: TRBJ2-7
clone size: .
V gene: TRBV9
D gene: .
CDR3 protein: CASSVGWQSSYEQYF
CDR3 DNA: TGTGCCAGCAGCGTAGGTTGGCAGAGCTCCTACGAGCAGTACTTC

CDR3 length: 15
J gene: TRBJ1-4
clone size: .
V gene: TRBV7-9
D gene: .
CDR3 protein: CASSLAGGPNEKLFF
CDR3 DNA: TGTGCCAGCAGCTTAGCGGGGGGGCCTAATGAAAAACTGTTTTTT

CDR3 length: 13
J gene: TRBJ2-5
clone size: .
V gene: TRBV2
D gene: TRBD1
CDR3 protein: CASNRGRRETQYF
CDR3 DNA: TGTGCCAGCAACAGGGGGAGACGAGAGACCCAGTACTTC

CDR3 length: 12
J gene: TRBJ1-2
clone size: .
V gene: TRBV14
D gene: .
CDR3 protein: CASSQYRVGYTF
CDR3 DNA: TGTGCCAGCAGCCAATACAGGGTAGGCTACACCTTC

CDR3 length: 14
J gene: TRBJ2-1
clone size: .
V gene: TRBV9
D gene: .
CDR3 protein: CASSVEDRNNEQFF
CDR3 DNA: TGTGCCAGCAGCGTAGAGGATAGGAACAATGAGCAGTTCTTC

CDR3 length: 13
J gene: TRBJ2-3
clone size: .
V gene: TRBV29-1
D gene: .
CDR3 protein: CSVAGGGKDTQYF
CDR3 DNA: TGCAGCGTTGCCGGAGGGGGTAAGGATACGCAGTATTTT

CDR3 length: 14
J gene: TRBJ1-2
clone size: .
V gene: TRBV5-5
D gene: TRBD1
CDR3 protein: CASSWTGDHYGYTF
CDR3 DNA: TGTGCCAGCAGCTGGACAGGGGATCACTATGGCTACACCTTC

CDR3 length: 15
J gene: TRBJ1-1
clone size: once
V gene: TRBV18
D gene: .
CDR3 protein: CASFTSGGTRTEAFF
CDR3 DNA: TGTGCCAGCTTCACCAGTGGGGGAACGAGGACTGAAGCTTTCTTT

CDR3 length: 20
J gene: TRBJ1-5
clone size: .
V gene: TRBV7-8
D gene: .
CDR3 protein: CASSLALGFMRGARDQPQHF
CDR3 DNA: TGTGCCAGCAGCTTAGCGCTAGGTTTTATGCGGGGGGCGCGGGATCAGCCCCAGCATTTT